This T cell receptor beta chain was recorded in a study of PD-1 blockade in classical Hodgkin lymphoma. Study overall: Nivolumab dosing for patients was 3 mg/kg, administered intravenously every 2 weeks. Whole-study findings and limits: Before treatment, TCR diversity in newly diagnosed patients was reportedly lower than in healthy donors. Whoever responded completely had baseline diversity much like that seen in newly diagnosed patients. CD4+ TCR diversity, unlike CD8+, rose significantly by C4D1.

Of note for this clone: Its specificity is not known.

Germline loops: CDR1 SGHTA, CDR2 FQGNSA. CDR3 size: 16 residues. Trimming removed 4 bases from V and 3 bases from J, with 19 bases in between. The time point is: cycle 4 day 1 (C4D1), after 6 weeks of nivolumab. All patients relapsed after autologous stem cell transplantation, and brentuximab vedotin exposure varied. Some clones are missing from TCRdb's copy, which holds only in-frame ones; the method was immunoSEQ multiplex PCR. The sample has about 27,000 clones, over 60% seen once. V is TRBV7-2 and J is TRBJ2-7, with D perhaps matching TRBD1 or TRBD2 (6 bases each). The source was peripheral blood mononuclear cells (PBMCs), collected before the fourth cycle of nivolumab. The sequence came from a human donor with classical Hodgkin lymphoma. This CDR3 is CASSYAGHPLGYEQYF. CDR3 DNA: TGTGCCAGCAGCTACGCGGGACACCCCTTGGGCTACGAGCAGTACTTC.